This T cell receptor beta chain was retrieved from a study of blood T cells in healthy people across ages. A word on this clonotype: Its matching antigen is unknown. A read error may account for a junction end that differs from germline.

Next came a second PCR, run for about 6 to 12 cycles, which used a sample-barcoded 5' primer along with a J-beta primer mix. Each cDNA molecule, via a template-switch adaptor with 12 random nucleotides, was tagged. TCRdb analysed the 5' RACE reads with MiXCR anew, one entry per CDR3 protein. The table lists 550,000 to 600,000 distinct CDR3 sequences, around 48% of them singletons, with 20% to 25% in the top ten. Regarding the study as a whole: Older individuals had lower TCR beta diversity per million T cells (the decline was roughly linear). Long-lived donors carried more naive CD4+ cells and greater diversity than aged donors.

The V gene's germline CDR1 is MNHEY and CDR2 SVGAGI. This CDR3 region has 14 residues. Per-sample PBMC isolation yielded at least 6.5 million cells. V gene TRBV6-5 combines with J gene TRBJ1-6; 9 nucleotides align to TRBD1. The receptor was derived from a man older than 75 in good health. Sequencing input: blood. In DNA, the CDR3 is TGTACCAGCAGCCGGGACAGGGTCAATTCACCCCTCCACTTT. It codes for CTSSRDRVNSPLHF.